The text below deals with one T cell receptor beta chain. These data are taken from a study of blood T cell repertoires in COVID-19. Some clones are missing from TCRdb's copy, which holds only in-frame ones; the method was immunoSEQ multiplex PCR. The sample has about 62,000 clones; around 85% are singletons. This TCR was recovered from a man aged 60-69 years with acute or convalescent COVID-19. Sequenced sample: peripheral blood.

This CDR3 is CASSRDIPFTGELFF. As DNA, the CDR3 is TGTGCCAGCAGTAGGGACATTCCTTTTACCGGGGAGCTGTTTTTT. V is TRBV6-5 and J is TRBJ2-2; TRBD1 is a possible D gene (6 bases). V was cut by 5 bases and J by 5 bases, with 15 bases left in between. Germline CDR1 reads MNHEY; CDR2 reads SVGAGI. CDR3 length: 15 residues.